This TCR beta chain was profiled in a study of somatic mutations in cytotoxic T cells in rheumatoid arthritis (dated by TCRdb to the late 2010s). Study-level background: Some T-cell populations stained with V beta antibodies were sorted by flow on a FACSAria II or Sony SH800 to nearly 100% purity, with sorted V beta1+ cells additionally subjected to TCRB sequencing. The study asked whether expanded CD8+ T-cell clones in newly diagnosed, untreated rheumatoid arthritis carry somatic mutations, and used TCRB deep sequencing to characterize clonality. For 65 to 70 rheumatoid arthritis patients and fewer than 25 healthy controls, TCRB deep sequencing was carried out. The median ages of the patient and control groups were essentially identical. Broad study findings and their caveats: An increase of CD8+ clonality with age was seen in patients (Spearman r ~ 0.53) but not in healthy controls. The slight underrepresentation of TRBV07 in patients was not corrected for multiple comparisons. There was no significant difference in CD8+ T-cell clonality between rheumatoid arthritis patients and age-matched healthy controls. The expanded CD8+ clones had unknown antigen targets, and not appearing in virus-specific databases did not rule out that they were virus-specific. In 8 out of 65 patients, more than 20% of CD8+ cells belonged to the largest CD8+ clone, while several identical CD8+ TCRB sequences were shared between blood and synovial fluid.

A remark on this clone: Its antigen is not yet known. No clone much larger than this one lies a single base away; base qualities are absent.

With a median age of approximately 61 years (range roughly 21-70) and around 60% female, the healthy controls consisted of under 25 blood donors whose buffy coats were used. Positive magnetic bead selection on an AutoMACS was used to isolate CD4+ and CD8+ cells, with flow cytometry used to check purity. Isolation of peripheral blood mononuclear cells was done through Ficoll-Paque PLUS density gradient separation. DNA was extracted from CD4-enriched, CD8-enriched or PBMC samples with Nucleospin Tissue or Tissue XS kits and quantified with a Qubit 2.0 fluorometer. Sequencing of TCRB CDR3 was done on genomic DNA with the immunoSEQ assay. Under the source paper's analysis protocol: Only productive TCRB rearrangements were included in the analyses. A clone was defined by a unique TCRB CDR3 sequence, and clonality was computed as a productive clonality index based on Shannon entropy. Repertoire overlap between two samples was calculated from the template counts of each clone relative to total templates per sample. Flow cytometry-measured V-gene usage correlated with V-gene usage from TCRB sequencing, with a Spearman r of more than 0.6. In its TCRdb copy, this immuneACCESS table keeps in-frame sequences only and misses some clones. Where compared with another copy, unresolved V genes explain less than half of these, and the others have no known cause. The V and J calls and clone size come from that table; D and trimming were worked out from the DNA. For this sample there are about 26,000 clones; 82% appear just once. The ten largest make up around 5.1% of the sample.

Reading from cysteine to phenylalanine, the CDR3 counts 15 amino acids. The entry retains the CDR3 DNA only, 45 bases that are in frame from base 1. Germline trimming amounts to 10 bases on V and 0 bases on J, with 7 as the count of junction bases outside the gene matches. In the germline V gene, CDR1 corresponds to SGHNT and CDR2 to YENEEA. This receptor was identified in a man aged 45 to 65 in good health. The chain uses TRBV11-3 and TRBJ2-1, and 9 junction bases match TRBD2. Sample: CD8+ T cells sorted from blood. The CDR3 sequence is CATSSGESSYNEQFF. At the DNA level, the sequence is TGTGCCACCTCTAGCGGGGAGAGCTCCTACAATGAGCAGTTCTTC.